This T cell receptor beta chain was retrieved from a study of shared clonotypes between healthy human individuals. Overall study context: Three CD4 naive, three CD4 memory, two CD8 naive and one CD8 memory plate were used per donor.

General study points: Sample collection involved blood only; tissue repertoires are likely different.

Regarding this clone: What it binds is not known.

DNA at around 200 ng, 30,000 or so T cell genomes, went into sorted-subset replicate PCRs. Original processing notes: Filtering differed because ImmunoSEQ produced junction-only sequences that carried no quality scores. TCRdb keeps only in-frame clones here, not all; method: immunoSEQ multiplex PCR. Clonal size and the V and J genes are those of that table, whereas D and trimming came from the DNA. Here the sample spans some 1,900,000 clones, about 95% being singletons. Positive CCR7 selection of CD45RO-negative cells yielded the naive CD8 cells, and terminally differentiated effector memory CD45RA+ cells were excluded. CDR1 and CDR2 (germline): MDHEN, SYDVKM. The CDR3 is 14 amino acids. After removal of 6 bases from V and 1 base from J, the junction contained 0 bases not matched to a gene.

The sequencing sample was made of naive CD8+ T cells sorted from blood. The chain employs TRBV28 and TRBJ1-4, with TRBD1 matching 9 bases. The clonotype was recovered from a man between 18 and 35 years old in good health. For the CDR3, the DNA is TGTGCCAGCAGGACAGGGGGAACTAATGAAAAACTGTTTTTT. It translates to CASRTGGTNEKLFF. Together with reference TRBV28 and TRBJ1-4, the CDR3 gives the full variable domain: DVKVTQSSRYLVKRTGEKVFLECVQDMDHENMFWYRQDPGLGLRLIYFSYDVKMKEKGDIPEGYSVSREKKERFSLILESASTNQTSMYLCASRTGGTNEKLFFGSGTQLSVL.